The 32 T cell receptor beta chains reported below all come from one sample, sequenced in a study of blood T cell repertoires in COVID-19. Profiling relied on immunoSEQ multiplex PCR, and the TCRdb table lists in-frame clones only, not all of them. The sample includes approximately 120,000 clones, around 85% seen only once; the top ten take 2.5% to 3.5%. Sequenced input: peripheral blood. Receptor source: a woman older than 75 with COVID-19, enrolled during active disease.

This clone was observed a few times. J is TRBJ2-5 and V is TRBV2; D not resolved. The germline V gene has CDR1 SNHLY and CDR2 FYNNEI. CDR3 size: 15 residues. V was trimmed by 2 bases and J by 3 bases, leaving 13 bases between them. The CDR3 sequence: CASSEFESREETQYF. CDR3 DNA sequence: TGTGCCAGCAGTGAATTTGAGAGCCGCGAAGAGACCCAGTACTTC.

The rearrangement joins TRBV12-3 or TRBV12-4 to TRBJ1-1; 7 bases are a match to TRBD1. J gave up 8 bases and V 6 bases, and 3 bases lay outside the gene matches. There are 11 residues in the CDR3. Written as DNA, the CDR3 is TGTGCCAGCAGCCAGGACAGGGAAGCTTTCTTT. As protein: CASSQDREAFF.

The gene calls are TRBV18 and TRBJ2-3; D remains unclear. CDR1 KGHSH and CDR2 LQKENI come from the germline V gene. The CDR3 spans 12 residues. Trimming took off 6 bases at V and 1 base at J, with 5 bases between the two ends. The CDR3 here is CASSFRTDTQYF. The CDR3 region has the DNA TGTGCCAGCTCCTTCCGCACAGATACGCAGTATTTT.

The chain couples TRBV9 to TRBJ2-2, with D tentatively TRBD1 (5 bases). Germline V CDR1 and CDR2: SGDLS, YYNGEE. V was clipped by 3 bases and J by 2 bases, with 8 bases between them. The CDR3 length is 14 residues. DNA for the CDR3: TGTGCCAGCAGCGGCAGGGCAAACACCGGGGAGCTGTTTTTT. It encodes CASSGRANTGELFF.

V usage is TRBV11-2 and J usage is TRBJ1-2; 7 bases are a match to TRBD1. CDR1 SGHAT and CDR2 FQNNGV come from the germline V gene. The CDR3 contains 14 residues. The trim removed 5 bases at V and 1 base at J, leaving 4 bases unmatched. CDR3 sequence: CASSPTGDNYGYTF. The CDR3 DNA follows: TGTGCCAGCAGCCCCACAGGGGATAACTATGGCTACACCTTC.

The CDR3, as DNA: TGTGCCAGTAGAAAACAGGGGGCCTCCTACGAGCAGTACTTC. Translating it yields CASRKQGASYEQYF. This rearrangement joins TRBV19 to TRBJ2-5, with 9 bases that match TRBD1. Matching the DNA end better, TRBJ2-7 makes the J call doubtful. This CDR3 region has 14 residues. Germline V gene lookup returns CDR1 LNHDA and CDR2 SQIVND (reference sequence).

The chain employs TRBV19 and TRBJ2-3, with TRBD1 as a possible D gene (5 bases). This CDR3 spans 15 amino acids. Trimming shortened V by 6 bases and J by 1 base, and 14 bases separated the two germline ends. Germline loops: CDR1 LNHDA, CDR2 SQIVND (reference sequence). CDR3 residues: CASSRQFRGTDTQYF. As DNA, the CDR3 is TGTGCCAGTAGCCGACAGTTCAGGGGCACAGATACGCAGTATTTT. The variable domain in full, completed from reference TRBV19 and TRBJ2-3, reads DGGITQSPKYLFRKEGQNVTLSCEQNLNHDAMYWYRQDPGQGLRLIYYSQIVNDFQKGDIAEGYSVSREKKESFPLTVTSAQKNPTAFYLCASSRQFRGTDTQYFGPGTRLTVL.

The V and J genes are TRBV3-1 (or the pseudogene TRBV3-2) and TRBJ2-2; 7 positions match TRBD2. Germline assignment: CDR1 LGHDT and CDR2 YNNKEL (reference sequence). The CDR3 runs 15 residues. V was pared by 10 bases and J by 0 bases, with 8 bases of the junction left unmatched. The CDR3 DNA reads TGTGCCACAGCCCCTAGCGGAGCGAACACCGGGGAGCTGTTTTTT. Its translation is CATAPSGANTGELFF.

A few counts support this clone. This sequence joins TRBV5-1 and TRBJ1-6; 7 bases line up with TRBD1. CDR1 and CDR2 from the germline V gene are SGHRS and YFSETQ. CDR3 length: 15 amino acids. V lost 4 bases, J lost 7 bases, and 8 bases stayed unmatched. CDR3: CASSEAGTENSPLHF. The CDR3 nucleotides are TGCGCCAGCAGCGAGGCGGGGACAGAGAATTCACCCCTCCACTTT. The complete variable domain, with remaining parts taken from reference TRBV5-1 and TRBJ1-6, reads KAGVTQTPRYLIKTRGQQVTLSCSPISGHRSVSWYQQTPGQGLQFLFEYFSETQRNKGNFPGRFSGRQFSNSRSEMNVSTLELGDSALYLCASSEAGTENSPLHFGNGTRLTVT.

The V and J genes are TRBV7-2 and TRBJ1-2; 12 nucleotides line up with TRBD1. There are 14 residues in the CDR3. With V trimmed by 5 bases and J by 7 bases, 5 bases remained unmatched. CDR1 and CDR2 (germline): SGHTA, FQGNSA. As DNA, the CDR3 is TGTGCCAGCAGCCAAGGGACAGGGGGCTCTGGCTACACCTTC. Its protein product is CASSQGTGGSGYTF.

In this sample, this clone turned up once. The CDR3 DNA follows: TGTGCCAGCAGCTTAGTACTAGCGGGAGGGTCAAGGGGTGAGACCCAGTACTTC. Translation gives CASSLVLAGGSRGETQYF. The chain couples TRBV11-2 to TRBJ2-5; TRBD2 aligns across 13 bases. The CDR3 sequence is 18 residues long. V shed 1 base and J 5 bases; nucleotides not matched to a gene: 10. The germline CDR1 and CDR2 sequences are SGHAT and FQNNGV.

The V and J genes are TRBV7-2 and TRBJ2-2; 11 nucleotides agree with TRBD2. The trim removed 8 bases at V and 0 bases at J, leaving 5 bases unmatched. Looked up from germline, CDR1 is SGHTA and CDR2 is FQGNSA. CDR3 length: 16 residues. The CDR3 nucleotides are TGTGCCAGCCAGCTAGCGGGAGGACCGAACACCGGGGAGCTGTTTTTT. This codes for CASQLAGGPNTGELFF.

The CDR3 nucleotides read TGTGCCAGTTCCATCGGGGGGGAGGACGAGCAGTACTTC. Its protein is CASSIGGEDEQYF. The chain recombines TRBV19 with TRBJ2-7; 8 bases line up with TRBD2. Germline V gene sequence: CDR1 LNHDA, CDR2 SQIVND (reference sequence). The CDR3 runs 13 residues. Trimming removed 8 bases from V and 5 bases from J; junction bases left unmatched: 8.

The genes are TRBV19 and TRBJ2-7; D is perhaps TRBD2 (6 bases). This CDR3 has 15 residues. The V end was cut by 2 bases, the J end by 4 bases, with 15 bases between. Germline V lookup: CDR1 LNHDA, CDR2 SQIVND (reference sequence). The CDR3 region is CASSIRGLRPYEQYF. CDR3 in DNA: TGTGCCAGTAGTATACGGGGACTGAGGCCTTACGAGCAGTACTTC.

The chain joins TRBV7-2 to TRBJ2-2, with TRBD2 matching 9 bases. There are 15 residues in the CDR3. The J segment lost 5 bases and the V segment lost 4 bases, leaving 5 bases of the junction unmatched. Germline V lookup: CDR1 SGHTA, CDR2 FQGNSA. Here the CDR3 reads CASSSVTSGTGELFF. CDR3 nucleotide sequence: TGTGCCAGCAGCTCCGTGACTAGCGGAACCGGGGAGCTGTTTTTT.

This chain uses TRBV4-1 with TRBJ2-7; maybe TRBD2 (5 bases). The length of the CDR3 is 15 residues. The germline gives CDR1 MGHRA, CDR2 YSYEKL. Trimming removed 0 bases at V and 4 bases at J, with 13 bases between. The DNA of the CDR3 is TGCGCCAGCAGCCAAGACGTCATGCGGGTGTACGAGCAGTACTTC. Its protein is CASSQDVMRVYEQYF.

This chain links TRBV28 with TRBJ2-7, with TRBD1 identical over 12 bases. Germline loops: CDR1 MDHEN, CDR2 SYDVKM. V dropped 8 bases and J dropped 1; count of bases not matched to a gene: 6. The CDR3 is 15 residues long. DNA for the CDR3: TGTGCCAGCCGGGACAGGGGGCCCCTATCCTACGAGCAGTACTTC. Protein: CASRDRGPLSYEQYF.

This sequence joins TRBV19 and TRBJ2-7; D is undetermined. Between the trimmed V and J ends, which lost 5 bases and 0 bases, there was a span of 11 bases. Germline CDR1 is LNHDA and CDR2 is SQIVND (reference sequence). CDR3 length: 14 amino acids. For the CDR3, the DNA is TGTGCCAGTAGTCGTACAGCCAGCTCCTACGAGCAGTACTTC. It encodes CASSRTASSYEQYF.

This clone came up once. This chain joins TRBV7-6 and TRBJ2-2; 11 bases map to TRBD1. The CDR3 loop spans 17 amino acids. Trimming removed 6 bases from V and 1 base from J; junction bases left unmatched: 7. Germline CDR1 SGHVS, CDR2 FNYEAQ. Here the CDR3 DNA reads TGTGCCAGCAGTGACGCCGGGACAGGGGGGAACACCGGGGAGCTGTTTTTT. Residues: CASSDAGTGGNTGELFF.

This clone was counted only a few times. The chain combines TRBV12-2 with TRBJ2-7; the D call in the table, TRBD1, was not verified against the DNA. TRBV12-2 is assigned pseudogene status. This CDR3 has 15 amino acids. The CDR3 spells CASRLGRTGGREQYF. For the CDR3, the DNA is TGTGCAAGTCGCTTAGGTCGGACAGGGGGGAGGGAGCAGTACTTC.

V is TRBV10-1 and J is TRBJ1-4; 7 nucleotides line up with TRBD1. CDR3 length: 15 amino acids. Trimming took 9 bases from V and 1 from J; bases not matched to a gene: 8. Germline CDR1 reads WNHNN; CDR2 reads SYGVQD (reference sequence). The CDR3 region has the DNA TGCGCCAGGACTGAAACAGGGGAAACTAATGAAAAACTGTTTTTT. Residues: CARTETGETNEKLFF.

The gene calls are TRBV2 and TRBJ2-3; maybe TRBD1 (6 bases). Germline-derived CDR1 and CDR2 are SNHLY and FYNNEI. This CDR3 comprises 15 residues. The V and J ends lost 4 bases and 0 bases respectively, with 11 bases between them. The CDR3 is CASSGGRASTDTQYF. The CDR3 DNA follows: TGTGCCAGCAGTGGGGGGCGGGCTAGCACAGATACGCAGTATTTT.

The chain has TRBV11-1 and TRBJ1-1, with a possible D match to TRBD1 (5 bases). The germline V gene encodes CDR1 SGHAT and CDR2 FQDESV (reference sequence). Trimming removed 6 bases at V and 2 bases at J, with 10 bases between. CDR3 length: 13 amino acids. The CDR3 spells CASSSQGNTEAFF. The CDR3 nucleotides are TGTGCCAGCAGTTCGCAGGGAAACACTGAAGCTTTCTTT.

The rearrangement links TRBV7-2 to TRBJ2-7; 11 bases map to TRBD2. The junction had 5 bases not matched to a gene; V was cut back by 5 bases and J by 2 bases. This CDR3 contains 15 residues. Germline V lookup: CDR1 SGHTA, CDR2 FQGNSA. The CDR3 bases are TGTGCCAGCAGCACTAGCGGGAGTGGCGCCTACGAGCAGTACTTC. Amino acids: CASSTSGSGAYEQYF.

The chain links TRBV28 to TRBJ2-2; maybe TRBD1 (6 bases). V lost 7 bases and J 1 base, leaving 10 bases between the germline ends. Germline V gene sequence: CDR1 MDHEN, CDR2 SYDVKM. CDR3 length: 14 amino acids. CDR3 loop: CASNRVRNTGELFF. The CDR3 DNA reads TGTGCCAGCAACAGGGTGCGGAACACCGGGGAGCTGTTTTTT. Complete variable domain (other parts from reference TRBV28 and TRBJ2-2): DVKVTQSSRYLVKRTGEKVFLECVQDMDHENMFWYRQDPGLGLRLIYFSYDVKMKEKGDIPEGYSVSREKKERFSLILESASTNQTSMYLCASNRVRNTGELFFGEGSRLTVL.

This sequence joins TRBV11-3 and TRBJ2-7; TRBD2 aligns across 11 bases. The V gene end was trimmed by 5 bases and the J gene end by 0 bases; junction bases not matched to a gene: 6. Germline CDR1 reads SGHNT; CDR2 reads YENEEA. The CDR3 loop spans 16 amino acids. CDR3 nucleotide sequence: TGTGCCAGCAGCACAACCGGGACTAGCGGCTCCTACGAGCAGTACTTC. Amino acids: CASSTTGTSGSYEQYF.

The chain links TRBV15 to TRBJ2-3; maybe TRBD2 (6 bases). The CDR3 runs to 16 residues. Trimming left V 0 bases short and J 3 bases short, with 13 bases between. CDR1 is LNHNV and CDR2 is YYDKDF in the germline V gene (reference sequence). The CDR3 DNA is TGTGCCACCAGCAGAGATGCGGGAACAGCGACAGATACGCAGTATTTT. It specifies CATSRDAGTATDTQYF.

The chain joins TRBV2 to TRBJ1-3; D might be TRBD1 (5 bases). Deletions cut 6 bases from V and 4 bases from J, with 10 bases between. This CDR3 comprises 13 residues. CDR1 is SNHLY, CDR2 FYNNEI, per germline. CDR3 sequence: CASRADIGNTIYF. For the CDR3, the DNA is TGTGCCAGCAGGGCGGACATCGGAAACACCATATATTTT.

The chain is built from TRBV9 and TRBJ2-7; the match to TRBD2 covers 13 bases. Germline lookup yields CDR1 SGDLS and CDR2 YYNGEE. Trimming cost V 9 bases and J 4 bases; bases outside gene matches: 10. The CDR3 sequence is 15 residues long. CDR3 DNA sequence: TGTGCCATCCGGACTAGCGGGAGTCTTATATACGAGCAGTACTTC. Residues: CAIRTSGSLIYEQYF.

The DNA of the CDR3 is TGTGCCAGCAGCCCACGTTGGGGGGAGGGAAACACCATATATTTT. It translates to CASSPRWGEGNTIYF. V is TRBV7-8 and J is TRBJ1-3; weak D call: TRBD1 (5 bases). Germline values: CDR1 SGHVS, CDR2 FQNEAQ. The CDR3 loop spans 15 amino acids. V lost 5 bases and J 4 bases, leaving 15 bases between the germline ends.

The chain is built from TRBV28 and TRBJ1-1; maybe TRBD1 (6 bases). CDR3 size: 13 residues. V dropped 6 bases and J dropped 1 base, with 9 bases sitting between them. Per germline, CDR1 MDHEN and CDR2 SYDVKM. CDR3 DNA sequence: TGTGCCAGCAGGATACAGGGGAACACTGAAGCTTTCTTT. It specifies CASRIQGNTEAFF.

The chain has TRBV5-4 and TRBJ1-2, with unresolved D. Trimming pared 1 base from V and 7 bases from J, leaving 11 bases between. Per the germline V gene, CDR1 is SGHNT and CDR2 is YYREEE (reference sequence). This CDR3 contains 13 residues. The CDR3 bases are TGTGCCAGCAGCTTGTCGGGTTTAATTGGCTACACCTTC. Translated, it gives CASSLSGLIGYTF.